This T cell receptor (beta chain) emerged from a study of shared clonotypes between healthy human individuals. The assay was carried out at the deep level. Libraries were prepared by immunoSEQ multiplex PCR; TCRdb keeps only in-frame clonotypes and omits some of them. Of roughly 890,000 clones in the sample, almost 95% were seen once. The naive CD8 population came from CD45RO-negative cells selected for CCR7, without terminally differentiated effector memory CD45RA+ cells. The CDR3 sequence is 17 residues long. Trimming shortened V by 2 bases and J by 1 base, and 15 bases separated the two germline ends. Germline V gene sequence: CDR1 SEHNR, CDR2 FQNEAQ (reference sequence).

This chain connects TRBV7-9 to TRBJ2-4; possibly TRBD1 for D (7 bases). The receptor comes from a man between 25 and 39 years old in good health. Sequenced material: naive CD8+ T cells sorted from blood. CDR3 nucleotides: TGTGCCAGCAGCTTACCTTTGACAGGGAGGGCCAAAAACATTCAGTACTTC. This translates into CASSLPLTGRAKNIQYF.